Shown below are 18 T cell receptor beta chains from a single sample sequenced in a study of blood T cell repertoires in COVID-19. Assay: immunoSEQ multiplex PCR; the TCRdb copy retains only in-frame clones and omits some. The data show about 32,000 clones, approximately 93% seen once. Material for sequencing was peripheral blood. Source of these receptors: a man in his 60s with acute or convalescent COVID-19.

This sequence joins TRBV15 and TRBJ2-1, with TRBD2 matching 13 bases. The CDR3 sequence is 18 residues long. Per the germline V gene, CDR1 is LNHNV and CDR2 is YYDKDF (reference sequence). V lost 2 bases to trimming and J lost 6 bases; unmatched junction nucleotides: 10. This CDR3 is CATSRTGTSGKSLNEQFF. CDR3 coding DNA: TGTGCCACCAGCAGAACCGGGACTAGCGGGAAGAGTCTCAATGAGCAGTTCTTC. The full variable domain, rest sourced from reference TRBV15 and TRBJ2-1, is DAMVIQNPRYQVTQFGKPVTLSCSQTLNHNVMYWYQQKSSQAPKLLFHYYDKDFNNEADTPDNFQSRRPNTSFCFLDIRSPGLGDTAMYLCATSRTGTSGKSLNEQFFGPGTRLTVL.

V is TRBV13 and J is TRBJ1-1; D ambiguous. The CDR3 is 13 amino acids. In germline, CDR1 is PRHDT, CDR2 FYEKMQ (reference sequence). V lost 2 bases and J lost 3, with 7 bases in between. The CDR3 reads CASSLRGYTEAFF. CDR3 sequence (DNA): TGTGCCAGCAGCTTACGGGGTTACACTGAAGCTTTCTTT.

This clone is a singleton in its sample. The CDR3 sequence: CASSPAGDTGELFF. CDR3 nucleotides: TGTGCCAGCTCACCAGCCGGGGACACCGGGGAGCTGTTTTTT. This chain links TRBV18 with TRBJ2-2; TRBD2 is a possible D gene (5 bases). CDR1 and CDR2 (germline): KGHSH, LQKENI. CDR3 size: 14 residues. V dropped 2 bases and J dropped 3 bases, with 7 bases sitting between them.

V usage is TRBV6-6 and J usage is TRBJ1-4; 8 bases line up with TRBD1. J was trimmed by 7 bases and V by 4 bases; bases with no gene match: 2. Germline assignment: CDR1 MNHNY and CDR2 SVGAGI (reference sequence). The CDR3 extends over 13 amino acids. The CDR3 region is CASSSRGREKLFF. The CDR3 nucleotides read TGTGCCAGCAGTTCCAGGGGGCGTGAAAAACTGTTTTTT.

V usage is TRBV19 and J usage is TRBJ2-3; 10 nucleotides match TRBD1. The V gene's germline CDR1 is LNHDA and CDR2 SQIVND (reference sequence). J lost 3 bases, V lost 4 bases, and 7 bases had no gene match. CDR3 length: 16 residues. CDR3 DNA: TGTGCCAGTAGTAGGACAGGGGGAATGGGTACAGATACGCAGTATTTT. Amino acids: CASSRTGGMGTDTQYF.

This chain connects TRBV11-2 to TRBJ1-1; 12 nucleotides agree with TRBD1. The V and J ends lost 5 bases and 11 bases, in that order; junction bases with no gene match: 9. This CDR3 has 14 amino acids. Germline V lookup: CDR1 SGHAT, CDR2 FQNNGV. CDR3 residues: CASSHTGQGARAFF. The DNA of the CDR3 is TGTGCCAGCAGCCATACGGGACAGGGGGCGCGTGCTTTCTTT.

The chain combines TRBV5-1 with TRBJ2-3; 10 positions match TRBD2. Trimming took 4 bases from V and 3 from J; bases not matched to a gene: 5. The CDR3 covers 15 residues. Germline V gene lookup returns CDR1 SGHRS and CDR2 YFSETQ. The CDR3 loop is CASSALAGGTDTQYF. CDR3 DNA: TGCGCCAGCAGCGCCTTAGCGGGAGGAACAGATACGCAGTATTTT.

The chain combines TRBV19 with TRBJ2-7; TRBD1 might be the D (6 bases). V was clipped by 4 bases and J by 2 bases, with 12 bases between them. The germline gives CDR1 LNHDA, CDR2 SQIVND (reference sequence). The CDR3 has 14 amino acids. The chain's CDR3 is CASSTRTEPYEQYF. In DNA form, the CDR3 reads TGTGCCAGTAGTACTAGGACAGAACCCTACGAGCAGTACTTC.

V is TRBV30 and J is TRBJ1-1; 8 bases align to TRBD1. In germline, CDR1 is GTSNPN, CDR2 SVGIG (reference sequence). Germline trimming cut 7 bases from V and 8 bases from J; bases unmatched to any gene: 15. The CDR3 has 14 residues. CDR3 nucleotide sequence: TGTGCCTCAATAACGGACAGGGTCGTTCTGGAAGCTTTCTTT. This gives the protein CASITDRVVLEAFF.

The chain employs TRBV5-1 and TRBJ2-7; possibly TRBD2 for D (6 bases). Germline V CDR1 and CDR2: SGHRS, YFSETQ. The CDR3 length is 16 residues. V was trimmed by 0 bases and J by 0 bases, leaving 13 bases between them. The CDR3 nucleotides read TGCGCCAGCAGCTTGGAAATGGCGGGAACCTCCTACGAGCAGTACTTC. Residues: CASSLEMAGTSYEQYF.

This chain links TRBV7-6 with TRBJ2-5; 7 bases agree with TRBD2. Germline assignment: CDR1 SGHVS and CDR2 FNYEAQ. The V gene end was trimmed by 1 base and the J gene end by 5 bases; junction bases not matched to a gene: 16. The CDR3 runs to 18 residues. CDR3 nucleotide sequence: TGTGCCAGCAGCTTAGGGGTCGGCGGGAGAGAGGTGTGGGAGACCCAGTACTTC. Translating gives CASSLGVGGREVWETQYF.

The V call is TRBV11-3, the J call TRBJ1-1; 8 bases are a match to TRBD1. Unmatched junction bases numbered 6, after V lost 3 bases and J lost 6 bases. Per the germline V gene, CDR1 is SGHNT and CDR2 is YENEEA. CDR3 length: 14 residues. The DNA of the CDR3 is TGTGCCAGCAGCTTTCGACAGGGGAGGGCTGAAGCTTTCTTT. Translation: CASSFRQGRAEAFF.

The J gene is TRBJ2-2, the V gene TRBV24-1; 11 nucleotides align to TRBD2. V gave up 9 bases and J gave up 1 base; unmatched junction bases: 9. CDR3 length equals 17 residues. Germline CDR1 is KGHDR and CDR2 is SFDVKD. CDR3 coding DNA: TGTGCCACCGGGACTAGCGGACATAGTTTGAACACCGGGGAGCTGTTTTTT. Translation: CATGTSGHSLNTGELFF.

The chain couples TRBV29-1 to TRBJ2-1; D possibly corresponds to TRBD2 (6 bases). Trimming pared 6 bases from V and 3 bases from J, leaving 15 bases between. The CDR3 contains 14 residues. Germline assignment: CDR1 SQVTM and CDR2 ANQGSEA. The DNA of the CDR3 is TGCAGCGTCGGGATCGGACTACTCTACAATGAGCAGTTCTTC. Translating it yields CSVGIGLLYNEQFF.

V gene TRBV5-5 combines with J gene TRBJ2-5, with 13 bases matching TRBD2. The CDR3 runs 16 residues. V dropped 4 bases and J dropped 1; count of bases not matched to a gene: 4. Germline V CDR1 and CDR2: SGHKS, YYEKEE (reference sequence). Here the CDR3 reads CASSQGLAGAQETQYF. The CDR3, as DNA: TGTGCCAGCAGCCAAGGACTAGCGGGAGCCCAAGAGACCCAGTACTTC. Supplemented by reference TRBV5-5 and TRBJ2-5, the full variable domain reads DAGVTQSPTHLIKTRGQQVTLRCSPISGHKSVSWYQQVLGQGPQFIFQYYEKEERGRGNFPDRFSARQFPNYSSELNVNALLLGDSALYLCASSQGLAGAQETQYFGPGTRLLVL.

The chain is built from TRBV12-5 and TRBJ2-1, with D perhaps TRBD2 (6 bases). CDR1 is LGHNT and CDR2 is FRNRAP in the germline V gene. The V end lost 8 bases, the J end lost 7 bases, and 27 bases lay between the germline ends. The CDR3 runs to 17 residues. CDR3 amino acids: CASNPTRAGFLGNEQFF. The CDR3, as DNA: TGTGCTAGTAATCCTACACGCGCGGGATTCCTCGGAAATGAGCAGTTCTTC. Using reference TRBV12-5 and TRBJ2-1 for the parts outside the CDR3, the full variable domain is DARVTQTPRHKVTEMGQEVTMRCQPILGHNTVFWYRQTMMQGLELLAYFRNRAPLDDSGMPKDRFSAEMPDATLATLKIQPSEPRDSAVYFCASNPTRAGFLGNEQFFGPGTRLTVL.

This clone showed up just once. The V and J genes are TRBV21-1 and TRBJ2-7; TRBD2, the D gene given by the table, was not confirmed from the DNA. TRBV21-1 is a pseudogene segment. This CDR3 is 15 amino acids long. In DNA, the CDR3 is TGTGCCAGCAGCTTGAGGACTAGCGGGACATACGAGCAGTACTTC. It codes for CASSLRTSGTYEQYF.

The chain joins TRBV19 to TRBJ2-1, with 7 bases identical to TRBD1. CDR3 length equals 13 residues. The germline gives CDR1 LNHDA, CDR2 SQIVND (reference sequence). The V and J ends lost 6 bases and 7 bases, in that order; junction bases with no gene match: 6. The CDR3 sequence is CASSRTGTNEQFF. Written as DNA, the CDR3 is TGTGCCAGTAGCCGGACAGGTACTAATGAGCAGTTCTTC.